These 8 T cell receptor beta chains originate from one sample sequenced in a study of PD-1 blockade in classical Hodgkin lymphoma. TCRdb's copy holds only in-frame clones and misses some; the assay was immunoSEQ multiplex PCR. The sample lists about 21,000 clones, 85% seen once, with 13% in the top ten. Time point given: cycle 4 day 1 (C4D1), after around six weeks of nivolumab. In every patient, relapse followed autologous stem cell transplantation, while exposure to brentuximab vedotin differed. This sample comprised peripheral blood mononuclear cells (PBMCs), obtained before the fourth cycle of nivolumab. Receptor source: a human donor with classical Hodgkin lymphoma.

The V gene is TRBV5-1, the J gene TRBJ2-3; D may match TRBD1 or TRBD2 (5 bases each). V was shortened by 3 bases and J by 0 bases, with 14 bases between the two germline ends. CDR1 and CDR2 from the germline V gene are SGHRS and YFSETQ. This CDR3 spans 16 amino acids. In DNA form, the CDR3 reads TGCGCCAGCAGCTGGGACGAGCGAGTCAGCACAGATACGCAGTATTTT. Translated: CASSWDERVSTDTQYF.

J is TRBJ2-1 and V is TRBV13; 7 bases line up with TRBD2. This CDR3 has 15 residues. Trimming cost V 0 bases and J 7 bases; bases outside gene matches: 6. The germline CDR1 and CDR2 sequences are PRHDT and FYEKMQ (reference sequence). CDR3 protein: CASSLGLAALNEQFF. CDR3 DNA: TGTGCCAGCAGCTTAGGGCTAGCGGCCCTGAATGAGCAGTTCTTC.

CDR3 protein: CASSPGHYQETQYF. CDR3 bases: TGTGCCAGCAGCCCAGGACATTACCAAGAGACCCAGTACTTC. This chain joins TRBV9 and TRBJ2-5; D possibly corresponds to TRBD1 (5 bases). The V gene's germline CDR1 is SGDLS and CDR2 YYNGEE. V was cut by 4 bases and J by 0 bases, with 10 bases left in between. This CDR3 contains 14 residues.

V gene TRBV9 combines with J gene TRBJ2-3, with 12 bases that match TRBD2. With V trimmed by 0 bases and J by 4 bases, 6 bases remained unmatched. The CDR3 spans 17 residues. In germline, CDR1 is SGDLS, CDR2 YYNGEE. CDR3 coding DNA: TGTGCCAGCAGCGTAGTCCCTAGCGGGGGGGCCGCAGATACGCAGTATTTT. Translated, it gives CASSVVPSGGAADTQYF.

The rearrangement links TRBV27 to TRBJ2-2, with D possibly TRBD1 on 5 matching bases. The CDR3 runs 15 residues. Germline values: CDR1 MNHEY, CDR2 SMNVEV (reference sequence). Trimming removed 5 bases from V and 1 base from J, with 11 bases in between. The CDR3 DNA is TGTGCCAGCAGTCCAGGGCGGTGGAACACCGGGGAGCTGTTTTTT. Protein sequence: CASSPGRWNTGELFF.

Here the CDR3 reads CASSVVGPGGRYGYTF. CDR3 nucleotides: TGTGCCAGCAGCGTAGTAGGGCCAGGGGGCCGCTATGGCTACACCTTC. The chain couples TRBV9 to TRBJ1-2, with TRBD1 identical over 8 bases. The CDR3 is 16 residues long. Unmatched junction bases numbered 8, after V lost 0 bases and J lost 4 bases. Looked up from germline, CDR1 is SGDLS and CDR2 is YYNGEE.

The V and J genes are TRBV12-5 and TRBJ2-3, with D perhaps TRBD2 (5 bases). Germline V gene sequence: CDR1 LGHNT, CDR2 FRNRAP. Trimming removed 5 bases from V and 0 bases from J, with 21 bases in between. The CDR3 totals 18 residues. The CDR3 nucleotides read TGTGCTAGTGGTCCCGATAGTTTTTGGAGGACCAGCACAGATACGCAGTATTTT. This sequence encodes CASGPDSFWRTSTDTQYF.

The CDR3 region has the DNA TGTGCCAGCAGCCACAAACGATTCGCGAACACCGGGGAGCTGTTTTTT. It is translated as CASSHKRFANTGELFF. V is TRBV5-6 and J is TRBJ2-2; D is unclear. The V end was cut by 4 bases, the J end by 0 bases, with 13 bases between. Germline CDR1 is SGHDT and CDR2 is YYEEEE. The CDR3 has 16 residues.